The subject of this entry is one T cell receptor (beta chain). The sample is drawn from a study of blood T cell repertoires in COVID-19. At the level of the study: Donors in the United States, Italy and Spain gave samples during acute or convalescent COVID-19. PBMCs, B-cell-depleted T cells, or T cells provided the cDNA or gDNA that made up the material.

Germline CDR1 reads MDHEN; CDR2 reads SYDVKM. V lost 6 bases and J 0 bases, leaving 12 bases between the germline ends. The CDR3 runs 15 residues. Original data processing: Amplified reference gene primers provided the basis for estimating nucleated cell counts. Here immunoSEQ multiplex PCR was the method, and the copy in TCRdb shows in-frame clones only, minus some. That table is the source of V, J and clone size, and D and trimming were worked out from the DNA. Seen here are more than 50,000 clones, 85% to 90% observed once, and the top ten hold 4.5% to 6%. The gene calls are TRBV28 and TRBJ1-3; tentatively, D is TRBD1 (5 bases). Sequenced input: peripheral blood. The sequence came from a man aged 60 to 75 with active COVID-19. CDR3 protein: CASSLQASSGNTIYF. The CDR3 coding sequence is TGTGCCAGCAGCCTACAGGCTAGCTCTGGAAACACCATATATTTT. The full variable domain, its missing parts supplied by reference TRBV28 and TRBJ1-3, is DVKVTQSSRYLVKRTGEKVFLECVQDMDHENMFWYRQDPGLGLRLIYFSYDVKMKEKGDIPEGYSVSREKKERFSLILESASTNQTSMYLCASSLQASSGNTIYFGEGSWLTVV.